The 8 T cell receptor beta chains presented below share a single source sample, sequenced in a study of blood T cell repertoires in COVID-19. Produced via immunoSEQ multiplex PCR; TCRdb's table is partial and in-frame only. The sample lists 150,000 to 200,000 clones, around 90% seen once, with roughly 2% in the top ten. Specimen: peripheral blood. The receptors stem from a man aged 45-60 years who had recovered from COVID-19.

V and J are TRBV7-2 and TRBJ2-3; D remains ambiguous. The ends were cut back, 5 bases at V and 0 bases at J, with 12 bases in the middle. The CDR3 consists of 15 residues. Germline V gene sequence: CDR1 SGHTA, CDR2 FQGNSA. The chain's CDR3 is CASSRRLSSTDTQYF. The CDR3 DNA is TGTGCCAGCAGCCGGCGGCTAAGCAGCACAGATACGCAGTATTTT.

CDR3 coding DNA: TGTGCCAGCAGCCATACTAGCGGGGGGCTCAATCGGCCAGATACGCAGTATTTT. The encoded protein is CASSHTSGGLNRPDTQYF. The V gene is TRBV9, the J gene TRBJ2-3; 12 nucleotides line up with TRBD2. This CDR3 spans 18 amino acids. The V and J ends lost 4 bases and 4 bases, in that order; junction bases with no gene match: 13. Germline V gene lookup returns CDR1 SGDLS and CDR2 YYNGEE. Filled out from reference TRBV9 and TRBJ2-3, the complete variable domain reads DSGVTQTPKHLITATGQRVTLRCSPRSGDLSVYWYQQSLDQGLQFLIQYYNGEERAKGNILERFSAQQFPDLHSELNLSSLELGDSALYFCASSHTSGGLNRPDTQYFGPGTRLTVL.

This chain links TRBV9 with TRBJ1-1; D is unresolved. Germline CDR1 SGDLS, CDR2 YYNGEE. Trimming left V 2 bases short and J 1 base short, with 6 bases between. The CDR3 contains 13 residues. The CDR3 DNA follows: TGTGCCAGCAGCGTTTCGGGGAACACTGAAGCTTTCTTT. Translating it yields CASSVSGNTEAFF.

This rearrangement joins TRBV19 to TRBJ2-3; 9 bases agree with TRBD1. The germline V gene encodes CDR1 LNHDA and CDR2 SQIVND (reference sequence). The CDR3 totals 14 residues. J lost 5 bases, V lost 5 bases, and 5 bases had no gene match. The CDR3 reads CASSAGQGQDTQYF. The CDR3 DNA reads TGTGCCAGTAGTGCGGGACAGGGCCAAGATACGCAGTATTTT. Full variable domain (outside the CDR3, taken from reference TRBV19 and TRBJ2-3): DGGITQSPKYLFRKEGQNVTLSCEQNLNHDAMYWYRQDPGQGLRLIYYSQIVNDFQKGDIAEGYSVSREKKESFPLTVTSAQKNPTAFYLCASSAGQGQDTQYFGPGTRLTVL.

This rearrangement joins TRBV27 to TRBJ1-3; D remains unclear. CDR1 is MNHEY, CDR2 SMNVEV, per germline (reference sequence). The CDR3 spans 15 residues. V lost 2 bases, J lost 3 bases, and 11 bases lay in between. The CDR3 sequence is CASSLGPFRGNTIYF. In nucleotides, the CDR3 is TGTGCCAGCAGTTTAGGGCCTTTTCGTGGAAACACCATATATTTT.

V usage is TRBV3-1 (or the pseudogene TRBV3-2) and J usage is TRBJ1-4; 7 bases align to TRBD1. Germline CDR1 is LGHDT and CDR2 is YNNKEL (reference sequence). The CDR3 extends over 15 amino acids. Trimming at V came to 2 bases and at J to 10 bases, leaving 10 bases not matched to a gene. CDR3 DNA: TGTGCCAGCAGCCAACACGACAGGGTTGCGGGAAAACTGTTTTTT. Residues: CASSQHDRVAGKLFF.

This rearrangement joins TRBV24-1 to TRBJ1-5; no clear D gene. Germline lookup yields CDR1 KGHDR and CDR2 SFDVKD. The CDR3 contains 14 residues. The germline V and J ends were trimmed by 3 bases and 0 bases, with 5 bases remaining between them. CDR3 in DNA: TGTGCCACCAGTGATCTATATAGCAATCAGCCCCAGCATTTT. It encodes CATSDLYSNQPQHF.

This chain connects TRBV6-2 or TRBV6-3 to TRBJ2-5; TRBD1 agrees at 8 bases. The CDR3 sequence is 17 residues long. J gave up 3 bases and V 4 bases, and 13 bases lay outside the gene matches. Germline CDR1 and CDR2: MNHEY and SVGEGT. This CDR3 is CASSSPSGTGTKETQYF. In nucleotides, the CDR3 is TGTGCCAGCAGTTCTCCCTCCGGGACAGGAACTAAAGAGACCCAGTACTTC.